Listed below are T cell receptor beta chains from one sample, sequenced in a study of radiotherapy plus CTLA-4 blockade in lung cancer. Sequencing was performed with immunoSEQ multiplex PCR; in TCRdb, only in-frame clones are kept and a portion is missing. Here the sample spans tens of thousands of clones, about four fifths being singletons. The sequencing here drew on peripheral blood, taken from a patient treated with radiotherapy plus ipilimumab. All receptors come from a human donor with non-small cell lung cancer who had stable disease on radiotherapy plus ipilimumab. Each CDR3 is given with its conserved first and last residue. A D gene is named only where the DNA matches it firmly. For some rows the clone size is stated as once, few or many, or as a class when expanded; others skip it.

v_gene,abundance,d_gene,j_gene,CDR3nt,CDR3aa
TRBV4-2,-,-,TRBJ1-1,TGTGCCAGCAGCCAAGAAGGACTGAACACTGAAGCTTTCTTT,CASSQEGLNTEAFF
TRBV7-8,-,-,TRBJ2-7,TGTGCCAGCAGTCCGAACTACGAGCAGTACTTC,CASSPNYEQYF
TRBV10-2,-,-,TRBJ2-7,TGCGCCAGCAGTGAGTCGATACGGGGCGACGAGCAGTACTTC,CASSESIRGDEQYF
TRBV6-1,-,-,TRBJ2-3,TGTGCCAGCAGGGTCGGGCGAAGCACAGATACGCAGTATTTT,CASRVGRSTDTQYF
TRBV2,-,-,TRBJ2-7,TGTGCCAGCACAGGGGAGCACCAGGGGCTCGAGCAGTACTTC,CASTGEHQGLEQYF
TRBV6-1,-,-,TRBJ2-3,TGTGCCAGCAGTGTACTAGATTCTAGCACAGATACGCAGTATTTT,CASSVLDSSTDTQYF
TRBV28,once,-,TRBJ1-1,TGTGCCAGCAATGGACGCATGAACACTGAAGCTTTCTTT,CASNGRMNTEAFF
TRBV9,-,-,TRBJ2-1,TGTGCCAGCAGCGAGACCCCATTGGCCGGGAGCTACAATGAGCAGTTCTTC,CASSETPLAGSYNEQFF
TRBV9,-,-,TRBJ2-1,TGTGCCAGCAGCCTTCTTGACAATGAGCAGTTCTTC,CASSLLDNEQFF
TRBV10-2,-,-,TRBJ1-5,TGCGCCAGCAGTGAGGTTGATGGCAGGCAGCCCCAGCATTTT,CASSEVDGRQPQHF
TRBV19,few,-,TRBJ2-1,TGTGCCAGTAGTCTAAACAGGTACAATGAGCAGTTCTTC,CASSLNRYNEQFF
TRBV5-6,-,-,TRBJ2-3,TGTGCCAGCAGCTGGGTCACAGATACGCAGTATTTT,CASSWVTDTQYF
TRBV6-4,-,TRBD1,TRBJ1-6,TGTGCCAGCAGTGAGGACAGGGGCTATAATTCACCCCTCCACTTT,CASSEDRGYNSPLHF
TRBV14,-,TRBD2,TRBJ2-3,TGTGCCAGCAGCCAAGTTGGCGGGGGGGGCACAGATACGCAGTATTTT,CASSQVGGGGTDTQYF
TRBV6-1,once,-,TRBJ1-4,TGTGCCAGCAGTTATCCCCTTAGAGATGAAAAACTGTTTTTT,CASSYPLRDEKLFF
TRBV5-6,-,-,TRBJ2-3,TGTGCCAGCAGCTTGGCCACCACAGATACGCAGTATTTT,CASSLATTDTQYF